What follows are 32 T cell receptor beta chains derived from one specimen sequenced in a study of blood T cell repertoires in COVID-19. Sequencing used immunoSEQ multiplex PCR; TCRdb keeps in-frame clones, though not all of them. The data hold roughly 80,000 clones, with around 82% observed a single time. The material sequenced was peripheral blood. The receptors here all came from a human donor in a cohort sampled during active COVID-19.

CDR3 sequence reads: CASRRGQGNQPQHF. CDR3 nucleotides: TGCGCCAGCCGCCGGGGACAGGGGAATCAGCCCCAGCATTTT. This chain joins TRBV10-2 and TRBJ1-5; 10 nucleotides match TRBD1. J lost 4 bases, V lost 8 bases, and 5 bases had no gene match. Germline CDR1 and CDR2: WSHSY and SAAADI. This CDR3 has 14 residues.

The chain combines TRBV5-1 with TRBJ2-7; 9 bases fit TRBD1. Per the germline V gene, CDR1 is SGHRS and CDR2 is YFSETQ. The CDR3 is made up of 15 amino acids. The V gene end was trimmed by 1 base and the J gene end by 4 bases; junction bases not matched to a gene: 6. In DNA form, the CDR3 reads TGCGCCAGCAGCTTGCGACAGGGGGGAGGGTACGAGCAGTACTTC. Its translation: CASSLRQGGGYEQYF.

The rearrangement links TRBV10-3 to TRBJ1-1; D ambiguous. Trimming removed 3 bases from V and 4 bases from J, with 9 bases in between. Germline CDR1 is ENHRY and CDR2 is SYGVKD. The CDR3 consists of 13 residues. CDR3 region: CAISDNLATEAFF. CDR3 in DNA: TGTGCCATCAGTGATAACCTGGCCACTGAAGCTTTCTTT.

The rearrangement links TRBV2 to TRBJ1-2; TRBD1 aligns across 8 bases. Germline V gives CDR1 SNHLY, CDR2 FYNNEI. V was pared by 6 bases and J by 1 base, with 4 bases of the junction left unmatched. The CDR3 is made up of 14 amino acids. CDR3 sequence (DNA): TGTGCCAGCAGGGCCGACAGGGGTAACTATGGCTACACCTTC. Translated, it gives CASRADRGNYGYTF. The full variable domain, in which reference TRBV2 and TRBJ1-2 provide the parts outside the CDR3, is EPEVTQTPSHQVTQMGQEVILRCVPISNHLYFYWYRQILGQKVEFLVSFYNNEISEKSEIFDDQFSVERPDGSNFTLKIRSTKLEDSAMYFCASRADRGNYGYTFGSGTRLTVV.

The CDR3 sequence: CASSPSGDALAKNIQYF. The CDR3 nucleotides read TGTGCCAGCAGCCCGAGCGGGGACGCGCTAGCCAAAAACATTCAGTACTTC. The chain has TRBV28 and TRBJ2-4; 7 bases line up with TRBD2. CDR3 length equals 17 residues. The V gene end was trimmed by 6 bases and the J gene end by 0 bases; junction bases not matched to a gene: 11. CDR1 is MDHEN, CDR2 SYDVKM, per germline.

The chain joins TRBV5-1 to TRBJ2-7; the D gene is possibly TRBD2 (5 bases). The length of the CDR3 is 13 residues. The V and J ends lost 0 bases and 3 bases respectively, with 7 bases between them. Germline-derived CDR1 and CDR2 are SGHRS and YFSETQ. DNA of the CDR3: TGCGCCAGCAGCTTGGGAGGGTTCTACGAGCAGTACTTC. Translating gives CASSLGGFYEQYF.

This clone was observed a handful of times. The J gene is TRBJ2-5, the V gene TRBV21-1; the D call of TRBD1 is as the table states it, not checked on the DNA. TRBV21-1 is designated a pseudogene. The CDR3 spans 14 residues. CDR3 in amino acids: CASIEPGQQETQYF. The CDR3 DNA follows: TGTGCCAGCATCGAGCCGGGACAGCAAGAGACCCAGTACTTC.

This rearrangement joins TRBV5-1 to TRBJ2-5; 12 positions agree with TRBD2. Germline lookup yields CDR1 SGHRS and CDR2 YFSETQ. The V and J ends lost 4 bases and 2 bases, in that order; junction bases with no gene match: 12. The CDR3 spans 18 residues. This CDR3 is CASSVVLAGGFEQETQYF. CDR3 DNA sequence: TGCGCCAGCAGCGTGGTTCTAGCGGGGGGGTTCGAACAAGAGACCCAGTACTTC.

The chain carries TRBV19 and TRBJ1-2; maybe TRBD1 (5 bases). There are 13 residues in the CDR3. The germline V gene has CDR1 LNHDA and CDR2 SQIVND (reference sequence). The CDR3 here is CATSRAGQGGYTF. CDR3 DNA: TGTGCGACCTCCAGGGCGGGGCAAGGCGGCTACACCTTC.

This chain joins TRBV19 and TRBJ2-5; TRBD1 is a possible D gene (6 bases). The CDR3 loop spans 13 amino acids. The germline V gene has CDR1 LNHDA and CDR2 SQIVND (reference sequence). The V and J ends lost 5 bases and 5 bases respectively, with 12 bases between them. The DNA of the CDR3 is TGTGCCAGTAGTTCCCGACAGGCCGAGACCCAGTACTTC. Protein product: CASSSRQAETQYF.

The chain is built from TRBV5-6 and TRBJ2-5; 11 nucleotides line up with TRBD2. The V and J ends lost 4 bases and 4 bases, in that order; junction bases with no gene match: 3. The CDR3 has 14 amino acids. Germline V CDR1 and CDR2: SGHDT, YYEEEE. The CDR3 bases are TGTGCCAGCAGCCGGCTAGCGGGGGGAGAGACCCAGTACTTC. Translating gives CASSRLAGGETQYF.

The rearrangement links TRBV5-6 to TRBJ1-4; D gene unclear. V lost 7 bases and J lost 8, with 15 bases in between. The germline V gene encodes CDR1 SGHDT and CDR2 YYEEEE. The CDR3 is 13 amino acids. CDR3 sequence reads: CASGIKGGEKLFF. The CDR3 nucleotides are TGTGCCAGCGGGATAAAGGGAGGGGAAAAACTGTTTTTT.

The chain combines TRBV18 with TRBJ1-6; maybe TRBD1 (5 bases). Germline CDR1 is KGHSH and CDR2 is LQKENI. The CDR3 spans 15 residues. The germline V and J ends were trimmed by 2 bases and 4 bases, with 9 bases remaining between them. The CDR3 nucleotides are TGTGCCAGCTCACCAGACAGCCTATATAATTCACCCCTCCACTTT. Translating it yields CASSPDSLYNSPLHF.

The CDR3 protein is CASSPPSGGRNEQFF. CDR3 nucleotide sequence: TGTGCCAGCAGCCCCCCGAGCGGGGGGCGGAATGAGCAGTTCTTC. The V and J genes are TRBV9 and TRBJ2-1; TRBD2 matches 9 bases. The CDR3 is made up of 15 amino acids. V dropped 4 bases and J dropped 7; count of bases not matched to a gene: 9. From germline, CDR1 is SGDLS and CDR2 YYNGEE.

The chain is built from TRBV2 and TRBJ2-1, with D unclear. The germline CDR1 and CDR2 sequences are SNHLY and FYNNEI. V was cut by 7 bases and J by 4 bases, with 11 bases left in between. The CDR3 extends over 13 amino acids. CDR3 DNA sequence: TGTGCCAGCACCTCTGCGCGTTACAATGAGCAGTTCTTC. This gives the protein CASTSARYNEQFF.

The chain carries TRBV10-3 and TRBJ2-7; possible D gene TRBD2, 6 bases. Germline lookup yields CDR1 ENHRY and CDR2 SYGVKD. The ends were cut back, 4 bases at V and 4 bases at J, with 14 bases in the middle. This CDR3 is 14 amino acids long. The CDR3 nucleotides read TGTGCCATCAGTGCGGGGGAGTTCGGTTACGAGCAGTACTTC. It encodes CAISAGEFGYEQYF.

The chain couples TRBV2 to TRBJ1-4, with a weak D call TRBD1 (5 bases). The germline V and J ends were trimmed by 4 bases and 1 base, with 10 bases remaining between them. This CDR3 spans 15 amino acids. Germline V gene sequence: CDR1 SNHLY, CDR2 FYNNEI. The CDR3 DNA reads as TGTGCCAGCAGTGCTCAGGGTGAAACTAATGAAAAACTGTTTTTT. Its translation: CASSAQGETNEKLFF.

This clone was detected a few times. The chain links TRBV19 to TRBJ2-4, with TRBD2 matching over 8 bases. Germline loops: CDR1 LNHDA, CDR2 SQIVND (reference sequence). Trimming removed 6 bases from V and 3 bases from J; junction bases left unmatched: 7. The CDR3 sequence is 15 residues long. The CDR3 loop is CASRTRGGGKNIQYF. Written as DNA, the CDR3 is TGTGCCAGTAGAACACGGGGGGGCGGCAAAAACATTCAGTACTTC.

The J gene is TRBJ2-2, the V gene TRBV5-1; D remains unclear. The germline V gene encodes CDR1 SGHRS and CDR2 YFSETQ. The CDR3 is 14 amino acids. Deletions cut 1 base from V and 1 base from J, with 5 bases between. The CDR3 sequence: CASSLFVNTGELFF. The DNA for the CDR3 is TGCGCCAGCAGCTTGTTCGTGAACACCGGGGAGCTGTTTTTT.

This clone was observed a single time. The chain uses TRBV5-1 and TRBJ2-3; TRBD2 aligns across 11 bases. CDR1 is SGHRS and CDR2 is YFSETQ in the germline V gene. The CDR3 runs to 16 residues. After removal of 3 bases from V and 2 bases from J, the junction contained 5 bases not matched to a gene. In DNA form, the CDR3 reads TGCGCCAGCAGCTACCGACTAGCGGGATACACAGATACGCAGTATTTT. It codes for CASSYRLAGYTDTQYF. Full variable domain (remainder filled in from reference TRBV5-1 and TRBJ2-3): KAGVTQTPRYLIKTRGQQVTLSCSPISGHRSVSWYQQTPGQGLQFLFEYFSETQRNKGNFPGRFSGRQFSNSRSEMNVSTLELGDSALYLCASSYRLAGYTDTQYFGPGTRLTVL.

CDR3 loop: CASSLDRETQYF. DNA of the CDR3: TGTGCCAGCAGCTTAGACAGGGAGACCCAGTACTTC. The chain employs TRBV11-2 and TRBJ2-5; D unclear. Germline lookup yields CDR1 SGHAT and CDR2 FQNNGV. This CDR3 comprises 12 residues. The V and J ends lost 0 bases and 5 bases respectively, with 4 bases between them. Combining the CDR3 with reference TRBV11-2 and TRBJ2-5 gives the whole variable domain EAGVAQSPRYKIIEKRQSVAFWCNPISGHATLYWYQQILGQGPKLLIQFQNNGVVDDSQLPKDRFSAERLKGVDSTLKIQPAKLEDSAVYLCASSLDRETQYFGPGTRLLVL.

The chain joins TRBV15 to TRBJ1-6; TRBD1 matches 9 bases. The CDR3 contains 17 residues. Per germline, CDR1 LNHNV and CDR2 YYDKDF (reference sequence). The junction had 9 bases not matched to a gene; V was cut back by 5 bases and J by 4 bases. The CDR3 reads CATSGSDRGVYNSPLHF. The CDR3 DNA follows: TGTGCCACCAGCGGGTCGGACAGGGGTGTTTATAATTCACCCCTCCACTTT.

The chain couples TRBV12-3 or TRBV12-4 to TRBJ1-2, with D unclear. With 5 bases removed from V and 1 base from J, the gap between germline ends came to 8 bases. The CDR3 spans 13 residues. The CDR3 loop is CASSPSVNYGYTF. The CDR3 nucleotides read TGTGCCAGCAGTCCGAGCGTTAACTATGGCTACACCTTC.

The chain joins TRBV6-5 to TRBJ1-2, with D perhaps TRBD1 (6 bases). Germline assignment: CDR1 MNHEY and CDR2 SVGAGI. Trimming pared 7 bases from V and 7 bases from J, leaving 19 bases between. The CDR3 consists of 14 residues. CDR3 protein: CASTTQGHRLGYTF. The DNA for the CDR3 is TGTGCCAGCACTACGCAGGGACACCGGCTTGGCTACACCTTC.

This sequence joins TRBV12-3 or TRBV12-4 and TRBJ1-2, with a possible D match to TRBD1 (5 bases). V was pared by 6 bases and J by 7 bases, with 12 bases between. There are 12 residues in the CDR3. The DNA of the CDR3 is TGTGCCAGCAGCTCTGACAGTGGTGGCTACACCTTC. Amino acid sequence: CASSSDSGGYTF.

The chain links TRBV19 to TRBJ1-1, with 7 bases identical to TRBD1. Germline CDR1 LNHDA, CDR2 SQIVND (reference sequence). The CDR3 sequence is 15 residues long. After removal of 7 bases from V and 1 base from J, the junction contained 9 bases not matched to a gene. The CDR3 sequence is CASNQWTGRNTEAFF. CDR3 sequence (DNA): TGTGCCAGTAATCAATGGACAGGCAGGAACACTGAAGCTTTCTTT.

This CDR3 is CASSFPGANNSPLHF. CDR3 bases: TGTGCCAGCAGCTTTCCAGGGGCCAATAATTCACCCCTCCACTTT. The chain combines TRBV7-9 with TRBJ1-6, with D perhaps TRBD1 (6 bases). Per the germline V gene, CDR1 is SEHNR and CDR2 is FQNEAQ (reference sequence). The CDR3 runs to 15 residues. Trimming shortened V by 3 bases and J by 5 bases, and 11 bases separated the two germline ends.

The V gene is TRBV6-4, the J gene TRBJ2-1; D possibly corresponds to TRBD2 (7 bases). CDR1 and CDR2 (germline): MRHNA, SNTAGT. Trimming cost V 3 bases and J 11 bases, with 17 bases left between them. The CDR3 totals 14 residues. CDR3 protein: CASSEGGGTRKQFF. The CDR3, as DNA: TGTGCCAGCAGTGAAGGGGGGGGGACACGGAAGCAGTTCTTC.

The genes are TRBV5-1 and TRBJ2-2; 8 nucleotides align to TRBD2. Germline values: CDR1 SGHRS, CDR2 YFSETQ. The CDR3 totals 17 residues. J gave up 1 base and V 1 base, and 6 bases lay outside the gene matches. The DNA of the CDR3 is TGCGCCAGCAGCTTGACCGGGGGGGCCATGAACACCGGGGAGCTGTTTTTT. Its protein is CASSLTGGAMNTGELFF.

The chain links TRBV4-2 to TRBJ2-2; 9 bases fit TRBD2. The CDR3 is 18 residues long. With V trimmed by 2 bases and J by 5 bases, 12 bases remained unmatched. The germline V gene has CDR1 LGHNA and CDR2 YNFKEQ. CDR3 coding DNA: TGTGCCAGCAGCCAAACCATCGAGCGGGGGGCGGGGACCGGGGAGCTGTTTTTT. Translated, it gives CASSQTIERGAGTGELFF.

This rearrangement joins TRBV5-1 to TRBJ2-3, with 13 bases that match TRBD2. The germline CDR1 and CDR2 sequences are SGHRS and YFSETQ. The CDR3 spans 16 residues. V gave up 4 bases and J gave up 5 bases; unmatched junction bases: 7. The CDR3 region is CASSRTGTSGEDTQYF. The CDR3 DNA is TGCGCCAGCAGCAGAACCGGGACTAGCGGGGAAGATACGCAGTATTTT.

This chain connects TRBV2 to TRBJ2-1; 9 positions agree with TRBD2. The junction had 18 bases not matched to a gene; V was cut back by 6 bases and J by 15 bases. Germline V lookup: CDR1 SNHLY, CDR2 FYNNEI. The CDR3 extends over 15 amino acids. The CDR3 is CASRKATSGRPAGFF. The DNA of the CDR3 is TGTGCCAGCAGAAAGGCAACTAGCGGGCGACCAGCTGGGTTCTTC.